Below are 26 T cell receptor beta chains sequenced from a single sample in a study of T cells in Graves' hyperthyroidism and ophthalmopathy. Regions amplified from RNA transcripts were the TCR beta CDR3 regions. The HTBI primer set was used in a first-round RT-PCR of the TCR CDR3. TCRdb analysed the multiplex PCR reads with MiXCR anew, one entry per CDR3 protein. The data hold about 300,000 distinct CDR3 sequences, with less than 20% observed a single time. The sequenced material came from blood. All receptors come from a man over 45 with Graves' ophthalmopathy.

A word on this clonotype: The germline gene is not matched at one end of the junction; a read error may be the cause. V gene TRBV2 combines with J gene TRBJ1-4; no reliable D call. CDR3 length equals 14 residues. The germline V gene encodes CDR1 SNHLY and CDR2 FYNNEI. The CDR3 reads CAGSEVFVNEKLFF. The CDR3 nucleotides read TGTGCCGGCAGTGAGGTTTTTGTAAATGAAAAACTGTTTTTT.

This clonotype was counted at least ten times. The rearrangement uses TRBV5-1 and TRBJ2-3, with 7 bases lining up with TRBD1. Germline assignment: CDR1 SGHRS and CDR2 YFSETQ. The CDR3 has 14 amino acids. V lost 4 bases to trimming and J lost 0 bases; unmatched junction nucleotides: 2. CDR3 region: CASSVGQSTDTQYF. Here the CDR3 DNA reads TGCGCCAGCAGCGTGGGACAGAGCACAGATACGCAGTATTTT.

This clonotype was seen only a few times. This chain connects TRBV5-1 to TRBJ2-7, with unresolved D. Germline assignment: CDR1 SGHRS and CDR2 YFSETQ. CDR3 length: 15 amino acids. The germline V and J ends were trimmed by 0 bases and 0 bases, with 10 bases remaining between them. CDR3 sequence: CASSLDPATSYEQYF. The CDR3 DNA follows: TGCGCCAGCAGCTTGGATCCAGCGACCTCCTACGAGCAGTACTTC. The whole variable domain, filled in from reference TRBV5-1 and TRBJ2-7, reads KAGVTQTPRYLIKTRGQQVTLSCSPISGHRSVSWYQQTPGQGLQFLFEYFSETQRNKGNFPGRFSGRQFSNSRSEMNVSTLELGDSALYLCASSLDPATSYEQYFGPGTRLTVT.

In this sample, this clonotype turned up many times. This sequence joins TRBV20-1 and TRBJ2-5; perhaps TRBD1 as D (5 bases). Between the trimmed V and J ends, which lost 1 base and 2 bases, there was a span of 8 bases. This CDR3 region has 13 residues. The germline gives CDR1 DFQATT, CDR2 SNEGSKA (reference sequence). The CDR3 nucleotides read TGCAGTGCTAGAGGGACACTACAAGAGACCCAGTACTTC. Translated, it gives CSARGTLQETQYF.

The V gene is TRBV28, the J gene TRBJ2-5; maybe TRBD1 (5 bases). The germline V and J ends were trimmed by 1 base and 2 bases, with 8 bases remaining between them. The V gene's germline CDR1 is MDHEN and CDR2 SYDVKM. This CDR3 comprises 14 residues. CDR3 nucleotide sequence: TGTGCCAGCAGTTTATCGGACATACAAGAGACCCAGTACTTC. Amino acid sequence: CASSLSDIQETQYF. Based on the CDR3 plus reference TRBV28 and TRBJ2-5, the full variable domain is DVKVTQSSRYLVKRTGEKVFLECVQDMDHENMFWYRQDPGLGLRLIYFSYDVKMKEKGDIPEGYSVSREKKERFSLILESASTNQTSMYLCASSLSDIQETQYFGPGTRLLVL.

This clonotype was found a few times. The CDR3 DNA is TGTGCCAGCAGTTTAGGCCGGCTTCCCGGGACAGGGGGCGGTTCACCCCTCCACTTT. Its protein product is CASSLGRLPGTGGGSPLHF. This chain uses TRBV27 with TRBJ1-6, with 12 bases that match TRBD1. The CDR3 is 19 residues long. From germline, CDR1 is MNHEY and CDR2 SMNVEV (reference sequence). The ends lost 2 bases at V and 9 bases at J; junction bases unmatched: 14.

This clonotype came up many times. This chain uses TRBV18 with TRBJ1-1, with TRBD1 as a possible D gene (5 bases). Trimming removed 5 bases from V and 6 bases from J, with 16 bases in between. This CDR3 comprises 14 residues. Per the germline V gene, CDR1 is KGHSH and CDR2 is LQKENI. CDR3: CASSNAGVGAEAFF. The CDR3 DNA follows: TGTGCCAGCTCAAATGCGGGGGTCGGCGCTGAAGCTTTCTTT.

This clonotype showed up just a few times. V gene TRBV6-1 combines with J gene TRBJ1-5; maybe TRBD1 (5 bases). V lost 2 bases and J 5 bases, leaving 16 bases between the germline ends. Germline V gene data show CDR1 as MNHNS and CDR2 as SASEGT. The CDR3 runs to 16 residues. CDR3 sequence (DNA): TGTGCCAGCAGTGAACACCCGGGACGGACATATCAGCCCCAGCATTTT. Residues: CASSEHPGRTYQPQHF.

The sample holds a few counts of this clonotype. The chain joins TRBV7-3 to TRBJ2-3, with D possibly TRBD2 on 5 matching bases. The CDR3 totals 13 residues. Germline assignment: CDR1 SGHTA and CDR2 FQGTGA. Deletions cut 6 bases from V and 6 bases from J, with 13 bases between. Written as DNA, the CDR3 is TGTGCCAGCAGTCGGGGTCCTCGGGATACGCAGTATTTT. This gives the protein CASSRGPRDTQYF.

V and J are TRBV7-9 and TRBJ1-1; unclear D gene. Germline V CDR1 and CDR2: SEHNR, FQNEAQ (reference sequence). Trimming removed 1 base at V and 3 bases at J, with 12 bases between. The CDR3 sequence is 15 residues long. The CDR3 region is CASSLGGGGYTEAFF. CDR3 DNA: TGTGCCAGCAGCTTAGGGGGAGGAGGGTACACTGAAGCTTTCTTT.

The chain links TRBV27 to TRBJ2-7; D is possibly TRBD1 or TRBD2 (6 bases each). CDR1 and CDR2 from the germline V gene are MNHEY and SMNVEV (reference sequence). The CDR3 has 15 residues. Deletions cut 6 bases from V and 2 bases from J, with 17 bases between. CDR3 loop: CASSWRVRGPYEQYF. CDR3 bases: TGTGCCAGCAGCTGGAGGGTCAGGGGCCCCTACGAGCAGTACTTC.

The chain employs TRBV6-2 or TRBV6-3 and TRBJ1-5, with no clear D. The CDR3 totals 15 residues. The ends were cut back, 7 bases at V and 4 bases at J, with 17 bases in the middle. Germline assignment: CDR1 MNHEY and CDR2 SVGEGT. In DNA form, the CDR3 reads TGTGCCAGCACCCCGGGCAGTTGGAGGAATCAGCCCCAGCATTTT. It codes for CASTPGSWRNQPQHF.

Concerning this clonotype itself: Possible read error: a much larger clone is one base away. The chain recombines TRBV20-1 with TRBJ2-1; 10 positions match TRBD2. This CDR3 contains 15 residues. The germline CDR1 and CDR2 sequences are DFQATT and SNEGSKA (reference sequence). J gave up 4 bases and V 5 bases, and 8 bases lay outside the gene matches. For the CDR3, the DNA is TGCAGTGCTGGAGCAGGTAGCGGGGGGTACAATGAGCAGTTCTTC. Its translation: CSAGAGSGGYNEQFF.

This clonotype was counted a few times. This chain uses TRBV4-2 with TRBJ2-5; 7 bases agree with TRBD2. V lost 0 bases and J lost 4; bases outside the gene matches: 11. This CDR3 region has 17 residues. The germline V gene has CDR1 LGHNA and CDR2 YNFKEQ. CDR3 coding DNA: TGTGCCAGCAGCCAAGATCGAGCGGGGTTCGGGAGAGAGACCCAGTACTTC. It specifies CASSQDRAGFGRETQYF.

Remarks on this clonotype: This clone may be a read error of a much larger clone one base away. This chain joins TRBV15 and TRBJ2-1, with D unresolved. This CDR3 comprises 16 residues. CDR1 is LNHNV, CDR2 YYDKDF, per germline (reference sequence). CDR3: CAASRDLGQSYNEQFF. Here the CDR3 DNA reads TGTGCCGCCAGCAGAGATTTAGGGCAGAGTTACAATGAGCAGTTCTTC.

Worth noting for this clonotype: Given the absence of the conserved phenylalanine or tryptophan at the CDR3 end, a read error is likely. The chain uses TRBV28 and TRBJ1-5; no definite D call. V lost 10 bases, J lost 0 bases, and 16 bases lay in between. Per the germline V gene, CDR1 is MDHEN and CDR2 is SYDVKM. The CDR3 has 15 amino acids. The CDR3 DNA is TGTGCCACCACCATACCGGGGAATAGCAATCAGCCCCAGCATCTT. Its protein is CATTIPGNSNQPQHL.

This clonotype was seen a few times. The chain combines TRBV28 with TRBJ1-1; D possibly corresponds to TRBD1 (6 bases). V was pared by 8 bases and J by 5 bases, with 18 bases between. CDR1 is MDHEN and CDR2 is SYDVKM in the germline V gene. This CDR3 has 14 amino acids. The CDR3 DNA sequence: TGTGCCAGCGCCCCAGGGGCTCGGGGGACTGAAGCTTTCTTT. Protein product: CASAPGARGTEAFF.

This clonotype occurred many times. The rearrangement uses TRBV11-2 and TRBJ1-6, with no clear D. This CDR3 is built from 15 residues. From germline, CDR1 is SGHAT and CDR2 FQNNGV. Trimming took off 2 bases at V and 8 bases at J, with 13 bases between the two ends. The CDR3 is CASSLHRRSDSPLHF. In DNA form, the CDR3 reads TGTGCCAGCAGCTTACATCGGAGATCCGATTCACCCCTCCACTTT.

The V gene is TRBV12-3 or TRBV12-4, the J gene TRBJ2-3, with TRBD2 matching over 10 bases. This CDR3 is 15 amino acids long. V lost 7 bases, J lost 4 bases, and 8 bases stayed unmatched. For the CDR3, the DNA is TGTGCCAGCAACCTAGCGGGAGCGGGCGCAGATACGCAGTATTTT. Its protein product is CASNLAGAGADTQYF.

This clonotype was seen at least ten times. CDR3: CASSPLRDTSSTDTQYF. The DNA of the CDR3 is TGTGCCAGCTCCCCCCTGCGGGACACCTCTAGCACAGATACGCAGTATTTT. This chain connects TRBV2 to TRBJ2-3; D is perhaps TRBD1 or TRBD2 (6 bases each). With 8 bases removed from V and 0 bases from J, the gap between germline ends came to 21 bases. There are 17 residues in the CDR3. Germline V gene sequence: CDR1 SNHLY, CDR2 FYNNEI.

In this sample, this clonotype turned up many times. The chain's CDR3 is CASSEGGQGGNQPQHF. The CDR3 coding sequence is TGTGCCAGCAGTGAAGGGGGGCAGGGGGGCAATCAGCCCCAGCATTTT. The J gene is TRBJ1-5, the V gene TRBV6-1; TRBD1 matches at 7 bases. This CDR3 has 16 amino acids. V gave up 1 base and J gave up 2 bases; unmatched junction bases: 5. CDR1 and CDR2 from the germline V gene are MNHNS and SASEGT.

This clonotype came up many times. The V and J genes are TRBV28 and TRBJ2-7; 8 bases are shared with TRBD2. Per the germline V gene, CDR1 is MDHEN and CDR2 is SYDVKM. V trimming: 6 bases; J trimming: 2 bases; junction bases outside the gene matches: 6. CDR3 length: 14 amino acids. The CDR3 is CASSPTSGAYEQYF. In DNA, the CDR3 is TGTGCCAGCAGCCCCACTAGCGGAGCCTACGAGCAGTACTTC.

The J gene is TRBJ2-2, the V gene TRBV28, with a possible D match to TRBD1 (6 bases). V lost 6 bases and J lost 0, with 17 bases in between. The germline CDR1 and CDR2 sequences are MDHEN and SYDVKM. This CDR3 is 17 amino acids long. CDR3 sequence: CASSWGRGGANTGELFF. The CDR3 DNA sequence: TGTGCCAGCAGCTGGGGCAGAGGGGGAGCGAACACCGGGGAGCTGTTTTTT.

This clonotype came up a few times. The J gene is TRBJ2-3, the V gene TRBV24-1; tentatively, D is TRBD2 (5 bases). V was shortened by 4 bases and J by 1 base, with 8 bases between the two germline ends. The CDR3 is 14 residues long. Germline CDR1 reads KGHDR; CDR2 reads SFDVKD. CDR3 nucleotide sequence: TGTGCCACCAGTGAATCCGGGGGCACAGATACGCAGTATTTT. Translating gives CATSESGGTDTQYF.

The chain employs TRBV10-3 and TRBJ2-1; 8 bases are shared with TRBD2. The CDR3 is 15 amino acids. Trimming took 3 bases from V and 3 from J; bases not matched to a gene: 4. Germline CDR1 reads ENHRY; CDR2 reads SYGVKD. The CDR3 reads CAISDRTSSYNEQFF. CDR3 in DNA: TGTGCCATCAGTGATCGGACTAGCAGCTACAATGAGCAGTTCTTC.

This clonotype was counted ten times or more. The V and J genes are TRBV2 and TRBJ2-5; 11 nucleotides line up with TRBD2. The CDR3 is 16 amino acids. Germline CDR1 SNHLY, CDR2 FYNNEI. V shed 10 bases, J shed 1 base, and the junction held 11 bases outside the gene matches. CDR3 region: CAKQGHSGRGQETQYF. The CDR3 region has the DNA TGTGCCAAGCAGGGTCATAGCGGGAGGGGCCAAGAGACCCAGTACTTC.